The clone carrying this T cell receptor beta chain came up once. These data are taken from a study of cytomegalovirus exposure and HLA in healthy donors. The PCR contained 60 Vbeta and 13 Jbeta primers. Repertoires were generated with immunoSEQ multiplex PCR, while TCRdb's copy carries only in-frame clones and drops some. The repertoire holds 55,000 to 70,000 clones, approximately 58% seen once, with roughly 3% in the top ten. The CDR3 is 13 amino acids. Germline assignment: CDR1 MGHDK and CDR2 SYGVNS. V lost 0 bases to trimming and J lost 3 bases, with 6 bases between them. The sample comprised PBMCs. The origin of this receptor is a woman aged 50 to 65 in good health and CMV-seronegative. The rearrangement joins TRBV25-1 to TRBJ2-7; D uncertain. CDR3 amino acids: CASSEYKLYEQYF. DNA for the CDR3: TGTGCCAGCAGTGAATATAAGCTCTACGAGCAGTACTTC.